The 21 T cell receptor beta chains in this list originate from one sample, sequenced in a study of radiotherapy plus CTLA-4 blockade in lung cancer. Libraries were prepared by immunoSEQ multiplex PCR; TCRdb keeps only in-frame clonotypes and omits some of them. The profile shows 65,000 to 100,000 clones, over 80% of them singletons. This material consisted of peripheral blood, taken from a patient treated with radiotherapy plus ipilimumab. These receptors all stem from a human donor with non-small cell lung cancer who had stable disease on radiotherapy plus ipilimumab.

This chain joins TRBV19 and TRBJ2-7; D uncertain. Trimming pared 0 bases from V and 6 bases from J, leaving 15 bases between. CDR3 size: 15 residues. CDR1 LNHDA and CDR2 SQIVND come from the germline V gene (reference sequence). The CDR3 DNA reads TGTGCCAGTAGTATAGACTATGGATCCCTGCGCGAGCAGTACTTC. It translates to CASSIDYGSLREQYF.

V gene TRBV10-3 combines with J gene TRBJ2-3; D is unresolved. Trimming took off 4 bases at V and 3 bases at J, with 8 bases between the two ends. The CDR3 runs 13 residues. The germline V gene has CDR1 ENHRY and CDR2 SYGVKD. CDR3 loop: CAISGMGTDTQYF. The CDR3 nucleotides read TGTGCCATCAGTGGGATGGGTACAGATACGCAGTATTTT.

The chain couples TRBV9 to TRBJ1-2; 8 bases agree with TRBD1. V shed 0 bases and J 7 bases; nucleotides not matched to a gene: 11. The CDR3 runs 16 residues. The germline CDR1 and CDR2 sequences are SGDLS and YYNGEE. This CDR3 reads CASSVVGKTGVAGYTF. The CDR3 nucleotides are TGTGCCAGCAGCGTAGTAGGGAAGACAGGGGTCGCTGGCTACACCTTC. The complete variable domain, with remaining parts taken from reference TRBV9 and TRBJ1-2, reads DSGVTQTPKHLITATGQRVTLRCSPRSGDLSVYWYQQSLDQGLQFLIQYYNGEERAKGNILERFSAQQFPDLHSELNLSSLELGDSALYFCASSVVGKTGVAGYTFGSGTRLTVV.

Here the CDR3 reads CASSPPGAANTGELFF. The CDR3 DNA is TGTGCCAGCAGCCCCCCGGGGGCGGCGAACACCGGGGAGCTGTTTTTT. This rearrangement joins TRBV5-4 to TRBJ2-2; D might be TRBD1 or TRBD2, each matching 6 bases. The length of the CDR3 is 16 residues. Germline values: CDR1 SGHNT, CDR2 YYREEE (reference sequence). V lost 4 bases and J lost 0, with 13 bases in between. The variable domain in full, with the rest retrieved from reference TRBV5-4 and TRBJ2-2, is ETGVTQSPTHLIKTRGQQVTLRCSSQSGHNTVSWYQQALGQGPQFIFQYYREEENGRGNFPPRFSGLQFPNYSSELNVNALELDDSALYLCASSPPGAANTGELFFGEGSRLTVL.

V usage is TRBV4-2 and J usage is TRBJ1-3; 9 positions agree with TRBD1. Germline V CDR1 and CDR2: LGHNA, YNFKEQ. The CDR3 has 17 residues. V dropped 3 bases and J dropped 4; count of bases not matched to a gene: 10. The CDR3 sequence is CASSHRPGQGGGNTIYF. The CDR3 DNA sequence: TGTGCCAGCAGCCATCGGCCGGGACAGGGTGGAGGAAACACCATATATTTT.

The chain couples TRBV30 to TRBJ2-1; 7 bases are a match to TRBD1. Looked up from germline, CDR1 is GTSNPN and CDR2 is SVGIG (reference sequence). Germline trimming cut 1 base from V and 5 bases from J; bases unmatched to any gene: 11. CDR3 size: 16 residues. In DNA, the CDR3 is TGTGCCTGGAGTGCCCGGGCCAGGGGGTTTAACAATGAGCAGTTCTTC. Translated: CAWSARARGFNNEQFF.

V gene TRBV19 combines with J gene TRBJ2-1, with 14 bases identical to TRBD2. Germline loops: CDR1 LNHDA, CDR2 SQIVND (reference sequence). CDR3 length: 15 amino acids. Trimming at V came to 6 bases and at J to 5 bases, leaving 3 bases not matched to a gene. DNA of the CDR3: TGTGCCAGTAGGAGGACTAGCGGGGGGAACAATGAGCAGTTCTTC. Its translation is CASRRTSGGNNEQFF.

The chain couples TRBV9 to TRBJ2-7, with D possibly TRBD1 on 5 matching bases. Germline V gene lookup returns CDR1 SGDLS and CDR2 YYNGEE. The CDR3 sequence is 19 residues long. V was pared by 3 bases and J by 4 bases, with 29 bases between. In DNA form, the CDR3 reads TGTGCCAGCAGCGCTGAACGAACCCCTCAGGTGTCAGGGTGGTACGAGCAGTACTTC. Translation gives CASSAERTPQVSGWYEQYF.

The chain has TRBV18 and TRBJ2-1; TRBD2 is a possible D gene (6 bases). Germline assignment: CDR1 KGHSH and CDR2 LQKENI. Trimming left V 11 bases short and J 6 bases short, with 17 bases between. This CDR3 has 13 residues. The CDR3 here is CAVGNPGVNEQFF. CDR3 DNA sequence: TGTGCCGTCGGGAACCCGGGGGTCAATGAGCAGTTCTTC.

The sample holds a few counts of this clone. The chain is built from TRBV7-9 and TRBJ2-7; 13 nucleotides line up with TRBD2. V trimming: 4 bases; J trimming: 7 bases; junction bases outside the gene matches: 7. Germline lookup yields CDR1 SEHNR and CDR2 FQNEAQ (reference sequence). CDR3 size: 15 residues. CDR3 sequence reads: CASSSLAGGPGEQYF. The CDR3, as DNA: TGTGCCAGCAGCTCACTAGCGGGAGGGCCGGGGGAGCAGTACTTC. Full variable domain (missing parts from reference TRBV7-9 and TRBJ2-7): DTGVSQNPRHKITKRGQNVTFRCDPISEHNRLYWYRQTLGQGPEFLTYFQNEAQLEKSRLLSDRFSAERPKGSFSTLEIQRTEQGDSAMYLCASSSLAGGPGEQYFGPGTRLTVT.

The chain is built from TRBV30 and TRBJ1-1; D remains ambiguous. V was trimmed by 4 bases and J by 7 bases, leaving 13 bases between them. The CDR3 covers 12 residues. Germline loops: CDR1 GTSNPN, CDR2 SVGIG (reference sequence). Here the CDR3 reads CAWNGLGGEAFF. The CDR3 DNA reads TGTGCCTGGAATGGGCTGGGTGGTGAAGCTTTCTTT.

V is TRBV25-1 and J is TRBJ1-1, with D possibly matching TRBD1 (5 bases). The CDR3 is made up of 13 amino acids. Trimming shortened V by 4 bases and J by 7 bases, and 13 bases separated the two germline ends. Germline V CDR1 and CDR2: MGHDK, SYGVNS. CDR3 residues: CASSGSGTVEAFF. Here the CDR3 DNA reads TGTGCCAGCAGTGGCTCCGGGACGGTTGAAGCTTTCTTT.

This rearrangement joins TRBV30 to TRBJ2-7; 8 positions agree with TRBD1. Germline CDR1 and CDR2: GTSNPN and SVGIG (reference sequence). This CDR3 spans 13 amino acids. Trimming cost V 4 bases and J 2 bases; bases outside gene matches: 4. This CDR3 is CAWTGGAPYEQYF. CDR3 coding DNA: TGTGCCTGGACAGGGGGCGCCCCCTACGAGCAGTACTTC.

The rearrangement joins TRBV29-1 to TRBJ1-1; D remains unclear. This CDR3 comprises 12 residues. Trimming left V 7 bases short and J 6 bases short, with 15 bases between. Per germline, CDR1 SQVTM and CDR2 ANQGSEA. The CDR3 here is CSAQVGRAEAFF. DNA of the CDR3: TGCAGCGCTCAGGTCGGAAGGGCTGAAGCTTTCTTT.

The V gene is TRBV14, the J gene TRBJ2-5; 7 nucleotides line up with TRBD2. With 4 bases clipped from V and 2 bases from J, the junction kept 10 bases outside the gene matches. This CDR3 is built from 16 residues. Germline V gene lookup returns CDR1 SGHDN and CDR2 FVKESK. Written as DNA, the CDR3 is TGTGCCAGCAGCCCCCGGGGAGGGTCAAGACAAGAGACCCAGTACTTC. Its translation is CASSPRGGSRQETQYF.

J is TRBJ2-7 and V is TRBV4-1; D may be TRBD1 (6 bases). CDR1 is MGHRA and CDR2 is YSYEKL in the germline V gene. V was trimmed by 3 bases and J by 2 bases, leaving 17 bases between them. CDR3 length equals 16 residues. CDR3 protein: CASSQTPGTSTYEQYF. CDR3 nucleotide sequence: TGCGCCAGCAGCCAGACCCCCGGGACAAGTACCTACGAGCAGTACTTC.

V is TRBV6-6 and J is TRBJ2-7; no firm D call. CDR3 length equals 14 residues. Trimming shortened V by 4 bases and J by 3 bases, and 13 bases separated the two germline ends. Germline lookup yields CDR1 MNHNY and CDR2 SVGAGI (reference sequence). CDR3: CASSSHSGFYEQYF. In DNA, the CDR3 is TGTGCCAGCAGTTCCCACTCCGGGTTCTACGAGCAGTACTTC.

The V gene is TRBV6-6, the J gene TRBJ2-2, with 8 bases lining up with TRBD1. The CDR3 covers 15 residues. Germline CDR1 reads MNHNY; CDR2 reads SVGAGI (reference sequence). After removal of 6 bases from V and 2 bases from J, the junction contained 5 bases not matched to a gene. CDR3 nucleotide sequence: TGTGCCAGCAGACAAGACAGGGGAAACACCGGGGAGCTGTTTTTT. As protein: CASRQDRGNTGELFF.

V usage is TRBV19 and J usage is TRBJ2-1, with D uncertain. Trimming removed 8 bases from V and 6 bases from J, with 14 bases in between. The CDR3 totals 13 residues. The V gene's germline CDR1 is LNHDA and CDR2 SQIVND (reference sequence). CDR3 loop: CASLLTPLNEQFF. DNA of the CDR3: TGTGCCAGTCTCTTAACCCCCCTCAATGAGCAGTTCTTC.

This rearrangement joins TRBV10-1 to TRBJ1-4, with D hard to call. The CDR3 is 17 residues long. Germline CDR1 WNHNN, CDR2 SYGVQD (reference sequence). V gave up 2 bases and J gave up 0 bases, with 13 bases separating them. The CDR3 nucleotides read TGCGCCAGCAGTGAGAAGCCCCAGGTTGCAACTAATGAAAAACTGTTTTTT. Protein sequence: CASSEKPQVATNEKLFF.

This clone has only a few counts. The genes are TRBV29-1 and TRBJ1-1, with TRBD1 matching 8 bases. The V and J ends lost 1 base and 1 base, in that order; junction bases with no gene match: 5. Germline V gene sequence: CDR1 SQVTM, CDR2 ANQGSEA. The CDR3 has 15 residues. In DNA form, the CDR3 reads TGCAGCGTTGAAGGGGCCAGGGGGCGGAACACTGAAGCTTTCTTT. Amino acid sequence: CSVEGARGRNTEAFF.